This T cell receptor beta chain was obtained from a study of cytomegalovirus exposure and HLA in healthy donors. V was cut by 2 bases and J by 12 bases, with 14 bases left in between. The length of the CDR3 is 13 residues. Germline assignment: CDR1 MNHNS and CDR2 SASEGT. Sequenced by immunoSEQ multiplex PCR; TCRdb stores in-frame clones only, minus some. The table has 150,000 to 160,000 clones, 70% to 90% seen once. This clone was observed a handful of times. Sequenced sample: PBMCs. The rearrangement links TRBV6-1 to TRBJ1-5; D ambiguous. The receptor was derived from a human donor in good health. CDR3: CASSETVIAVQHF. The CDR3 coding sequence is TGTGCCAGCAGTGAAACCGTGATCGCAGTCCAGCATTTT.